What follows is one T cell receptor (beta chain) and its context. Its antigen remains unidentified. The input lacks base qualities; no much larger clone sits a single base away. This specimen belongs to a study of blood T cell repertoires in COVID-19 (dated by TCRdb to the early 2020s). At the level of the whole study: Recovered participants in ImmuneRACE Cohort 3 were defined by two consecutive negative NP/OP PCR tests, clearance by a healthcare professional, or resolution of symptoms. Collaborator samples came from the United States, Italy and Spain and covered acute and convalescent phases of COVID-19. The material from the prospective study consisted of cDNA or gDNA derived from T cells, B-cell-depleted T cells, or PBMCs. Subjects who had been exposed to COVID-19, were actively infected with it, or had recovered from it provided the deeply sampled blood TCRbeta repertoires that made up the dataset. The repertoires were made available in a free public database intended to serve as a resource for research on the immune response to SARS-CoV-2. The samples were drawn from the first 160 participants of the ongoing ImmuneRACE study and from 950 to 1,500 subjects provided by 6 global collaborators. Sample metadata almost always included a de-identified subject ID, COVID-19 status, age in years and sex. Where HLA class I and class II types were available, the types were taken from metadata supplied by the sample provider, not from assay-based typing. Study-wide conclusions, independent of this receptor: The amount of clinical and demographic metadata varied by source and participant and was provided uncurated.

CDR1 and CDR2 (MNHEY, SVGAGI) derive from the germline V gene. Between the V and J ends, shortened by 2 bases and 5 bases respectively, the junction contains 7 bases. The CDR3, cysteine through phenylalanine, is 13 amino acids long. Solely the CDR3 DNA is kept, with 39 bases framed from the first base. TCRbeta CDR3 regions were amplified from genomic DNA by means of the immunoSEQ Assay, a bias-controlled multiplex PCR. As for how the authors treated the data: Nucleated cell counts per sample were estimated from amplification of reference gene primers within the assay. To quantify the absolute abundance of each unique TCRbeta CDR3 rearrangement, sequence reads were collapsed and filtered. Productive Simpson clonality was computed per sample as the square root of Simpson's diversity index over productive rearrangements. TCRdb re-hosts the immuneACCESS table, in-frame sequences only. Its copies lack some clones; in the studies checked, an unresolved V gene accounts for under half of them, and the cause for the rest is not known. D and trimming were read from the DNA, whereas the V and J calls and clone size are those reported in that table. The sample records 150,000 to 200,000 clones, about 85% of which are singletons. The ten largest clonotypes hold around 23% of the sample.

Participants in the prospective study were enrolled through a virtual design, were aged about 18 to 90 years, and lived in about two dozen United States geographic areas. Cohort assignment in the prospective study relied on participant-reported clinical history from a screening survey and a study questionnaire. In the prospective study, mobile phlebotomists collected whole blood, serum and a nasopharyngeal or oropharyngeal swab from each participant. Participants in the prospective study had the option to provide additional blood draws and questionnaires over a roughly two-month period. Before DNA extraction, blood samples from the prospective study were shipped at room temperature or frozen.

Recombination linked TRBV6-5 to TRBJ1-5; no D gene can be assigned with confidence. The TCR comes from a woman between 35 and 50 years old in a cohort exposed to, infected with or recovered from COVID-19 (not recorded which). Source material: PBMCs or T cells enriched from blood (not recorded which). The nucleotide sequence reads TGTGCCAGCAGTTACGGTACAGATCAGCCCCAGCATTTT. This translates into CASSYGTDQPQHF.